These 25 T cell receptor beta chains share one sample of origin, sequenced in a study of blood T cell repertoires in COVID-19. The data were produced by immunoSEQ multiplex PCR, yet TCRdb's version contains in-frame clones alone and is incomplete. Among approximately 97,000 clones, roughly 92% were seen once, and the ten largest hold roughly 1.9%. The sequencing input was peripheral blood. The source is a woman between 50 and 59 years old with COVID-19, enrolled during active disease.

This chain uses TRBV11-2 with TRBJ1-3; D perhaps matches TRBD1 (5 bases). Germline lookup yields CDR1 SGHAT and CDR2 FQNNGV. This CDR3 has 16 residues. Between the trimmed V and J ends, which lost 5 bases and 3 bases, there was a span of 17 bases. The CDR3 nucleotides read TGTGCCAGCAGCCCAAGAGGAGGGACGGGTGGAAACACCATATATTTT. Residues: CASSPRGGTGGNTIYF.

This clone has only a few counts. CDR3 nucleotide sequence: TGTGCCAGCAGCCCGGGACACGCGGAGCCCCAGCATTTT. As protein: CASSPGHAEPQHF. This chain uses TRBV11-2 with TRBJ1-5; weak D call: TRBD1 (6 bases). Germline V gene lookup returns CDR1 SGHAT and CDR2 FQNNGV. The CDR3 spans 13 residues. Trimming removed 5 bases from V and 8 bases from J, with 13 bases in between.

This clone appeared a few times. The chain combines TRBV29-1 with TRBJ2-7, with 7 bases matching TRBD1. V was clipped by 7 bases and J by 5 bases; unmatched bases: 8. In germline, CDR1 is SQVTM, CDR2 ANQGSEA. This CDR3 contains 12 residues. CDR3 nucleotides: TGCAGCGCCTTGGGACAGAACCACGAGCAGTACGTC. The encoded protein is CSALGQNHEQYV.

DNA of the CDR3: TGTGCCAGCAGCTTAGAGGGGGTTCATCGGGGCTACACCTTC. Amino acids: CASSLEGVHRGYTF. This chain links TRBV7-8 with TRBJ1-2; possible D gene TRBD1, 6 bases. This CDR3 is 14 amino acids long. Trimming removed 1 base from V and 8 bases from J, with 14 bases in between. Germline loops: CDR1 SGHVS, CDR2 FQNEAQ.

This chain joins TRBV24-1 and TRBJ2-2; D possibly corresponds to TRBD2 (5 bases). Trimming pared 7 bases from V and 5 bases from J, leaving 10 bases between. This CDR3 spans 13 amino acids. Germline V lookup: CDR1 KGHDR, CDR2 SFDVKD. The CDR3 here is CATRRDGTGELFF. CDR3 nucleotide sequence: TGTGCCACCAGACGGGATGGGACCGGGGAGCTGTTTTTT.

With respect to this clone: The identical CDR3 is also encoded by other nucleotide sequences in the sample. V is TRBV12-5 and J is TRBJ2-3, with 14 bases aligning to TRBD2. The trim removed 5 bases at V and 3 bases at J, leaving 4 bases unmatched. The germline V gene has CDR1 LGHNT and CDR2 FRNRAP. This CDR3 is 16 amino acids long. CDR3 loop: CASGLGLAGGTDTQYF. The CDR3 nucleotides read TGTGCTAGTGGTCTTGGACTAGCGGGGGGTACAGATACGCAGTATTTT.

The chain recombines TRBV15 with TRBJ1-1; D ambiguous. There are 14 residues in the CDR3. The V gene's germline CDR1 is LNHNV and CDR2 YYDKDF (reference sequence). V lost 5 bases and J 3 bases, leaving 13 bases between the germline ends. CDR3 loop: CATSEPGTYTEAFF. The CDR3 DNA follows: TGTGCCACCAGCGAACCGGGTACTTACACTGAAGCTTTCTTT.

The rearrangement links TRBV5-1 to TRBJ2-6; D remains ambiguous. Germline CDR1 SGHRS, CDR2 YFSETQ. Trimming stripped 0 bases from V and 4 bases from J, with 5 bases between. The CDR3 is 14 amino acids. CDR3 loop: CASSLGSGANVLTF. In DNA form, the CDR3 reads TGCGCCAGCAGCTTGGGTTCAGGGGCCAACGTCCTGACTTTC.

This clone showed up just once. The CDR3 DNA reads TGTGCCAGCAGCCATTTTGATCAGCCCCAGCATTTT. Residues: CASSHFDQPQHF. V is TRBV6-6 and J is TRBJ1-5, with D unclear. The CDR3 runs to 12 residues. The V gene lost 6 bases and the J gene lost 5 bases, with 8 bases spanning the gap. Germline lookup yields CDR1 MNHNY and CDR2 SVGAGI (reference sequence).

This clone appeared a few times. The gene calls are TRBV11-3 and TRBJ2-2; TRBD1 aligns across 7 bases. From germline, CDR1 is SGHNT and CDR2 YENEEA. J was trimmed by 6 bases and V by 5 bases; bases with no gene match: 9. The CDR3 consists of 15 residues. The CDR3 here is CASSATGAVAGELFF. The DNA of the CDR3 is TGTGCCAGCAGCGCTACAGGGGCGGTTGCCGGGGAGCTGTTTTTT.

The V call is TRBV5-4, the J call TRBJ2-1; 11 nucleotides line up with TRBD2. This CDR3 region has 16 residues. The V and J ends lost 3 bases and 7 bases, in that order; junction bases with no gene match: 9. CDR1 is SGHNT and CDR2 is YYREEE in the germline V gene (reference sequence). Here the CDR3 reads CASSSGTSGLRNEQFF. CDR3 nucleotide sequence: TGTGCCAGCAGCTCCGGGACTAGCGGTCTGAGGAATGAGCAGTTCTTC.

The rearrangement joins TRBV11-3 to TRBJ2-3, with TRBD1 identical over 8 bases. J lost 6 bases, V lost 4 bases, and 6 bases had no gene match. The CDR3 loop spans 14 amino acids. From germline, CDR1 is SGHNT and CDR2 YENEEA. The CDR3 sequence: CASSSRTGRDTQYF. The CDR3 DNA reads as TGTGCCAGCAGCTCCCGGACAGGGAGGGATACGCAGTATTTT.

The V call is TRBV28, the J call TRBJ1-1; 7 nucleotides agree with TRBD1. From germline, CDR1 is MDHEN and CDR2 SYDVKM. With 3 bases clipped from V and 4 bases from J, the junction kept 8 bases outside the gene matches. CDR3 length: 15 amino acids. The CDR3 coding sequence is TGTGCCAGCAGTTTCGAGCCAGGGGGAGGCACTGAAGCTTTCTTT. It translates to CASSFEPGGGTEAFF. Looking up the rest from reference TRBV28 and TRBJ1-1 gives the full variable domain: DVKVTQSSRYLVKRTGEKVFLECVQDMDHENMFWYRQDPGLGLRLIYFSYDVKMKEKGDIPEGYSVSREKKERFSLILESASTNQTSMYLCASSFEPGGGTEAFFGQGTRLTVV.

This chain uses TRBV6-2 or TRBV6-3 with TRBJ1-2, with D perhaps matching TRBD1 (5 bases). The germline V gene has CDR1 MNHEY and CDR2 SVGEGT. Between the trimmed V and J ends, which lost 0 bases and 2 bases, there was a span of 16 bases. The CDR3 has 17 residues. For the CDR3, the DNA is TGTGCCAGCAGTTACTCCGGAGTTGGCAGGGCCAACTATGGCTACACCTTC. Encoded protein: CASSYSGVGRANYGYTF.

The J gene is TRBJ1-5, the V gene TRBV19, with 7 nucleotides matching TRBD1. Germline CDR1 and CDR2: LNHDA and SQIVND (reference sequence). V shed 2 bases, J shed 1 base, and the junction held 2 bases outside the gene matches. The CDR3 loop spans 15 amino acids. The CDR3 DNA sequence: TGTGCCAGTAGTATAAAACAGGGGAGCAATCAGCCCCAGCATTTT. Translated, it gives CASSIKQGSNQPQHF.

This sequence joins TRBV5-4 and TRBJ1-3, with D unclear. Germline CDR1 reads SGHNT; CDR2 reads YYREEE (reference sequence). The length of the CDR3 is 12 residues. The V gene lost 2 bases and the J gene lost 4 bases, with 4 bases spanning the gap. In DNA, the CDR3 is TGTGCCAGCAGCTTCTTAGGAAACACCATATATTTT. Its protein is CASSFLGNTIYF.

This chain links TRBV24-1 with TRBJ2-1; 7 nucleotides agree with TRBD1. This CDR3 has 12 residues. With 6 bases clipped from V and 7 bases from J, the junction kept 2 bases outside the gene matches. Germline V gene sequence: CDR1 KGHDR, CDR2 SFDVKD. CDR3 amino acids: CATSRQGNEQFF. Written as DNA, the CDR3 is TGTGCCACCAGTCGACAGGGAAATGAGCAGTTCTTC.

V gene TRBV13 combines with J gene TRBJ2-1; D may be TRBD2 (5 bases). Germline V gene data show CDR1 as PRHDT and CDR2 as FYEKMQ (reference sequence). The CDR3 contains 14 residues. Trimming took 4 bases from V and 4 from J, leaving 11 bases between them. The CDR3 sequence: CASSYPGGYNEQFF. Here the CDR3 DNA reads TGTGCCAGCAGCTACCCAGGAGGTTACAATGAGCAGTTCTTC.

This chain links TRBV4-1 with TRBJ1-2; TRBD1 might be the D (5 bases). V was shortened by 0 bases and J by 4 bases, with 12 bases between the two germline ends. CDR3 size: 15 residues. The germline gives CDR1 MGHRA, CDR2 YSYEKL. The CDR3: CASSQDVGQGYGYTF. CDR3 bases: TGCGCCAGCAGCCAAGATGTAGGGCAGGGCTATGGCTACACCTTC.

The rearrangement links TRBV5-6 to TRBJ1-6; D possibly corresponds to TRBD1 (5 bases). The V end was cut by 3 bases, the J end by 10 bases, with 11 bases between. Germline V lookup: CDR1 SGHDT, CDR2 YYEEEE. The CDR3 extends over 13 amino acids. The CDR3: CASSSAGPSPLHF. In DNA form, the CDR3 reads TGTGCCAGCAGCTCAGCGGGACCCTCACCCCTCCACTTT.

This clone was observed a single time. V gene TRBV19 combines with J gene TRBJ1-5, with TRBD1 matching over 10 bases. Germline V gene lookup returns CDR1 LNHDA and CDR2 SQIVND (reference sequence). CDR3 length: 13 residues. J was trimmed by 7 bases and V by 6 bases; bases with no gene match: 3. This CDR3 reads CASRWDRGQPQHF. CDR3 DNA: TGTGCCAGTAGGTGGGACAGGGGCCAGCCCCAGCATTTT.

The chain has TRBV7-9 and TRBJ2-1; 9 bases match TRBD1. After removal of 3 bases from V and 9 bases from J, the junction contained 6 bases not matched to a gene. The CDR3 has 14 residues. Germline loops: CDR1 SEHNR, CDR2 FQNEAQ (reference sequence). CDR3 sequence: CASSFTGGEGEQFF. The DNA of the CDR3 is TGTGCCAGCAGCTTTACAGGGGGCGAGGGTGAGCAGTTCTTC.

CDR3 coding DNA: TGTGCCACCAGTGGATCGTACGCGGGGGGGAAAAGAGAGCAGTTCTTC. Translated: CATSGSYAGGKREQFF. The genes are TRBV24-1 and TRBJ2-1; 9 nucleotides match TRBD2. The CDR3 length is 16 residues. V lost 5 bases, J lost 10 bases, and 14 bases stayed unmatched. Looked up from germline, CDR1 is KGHDR and CDR2 is SFDVKD.

This clone was observed a handful of times. V is TRBV5-1 and J is TRBJ1-2; D is unresolved. The CDR3 has 14 amino acids. Germline V gives CDR1 SGHRS, CDR2 YFSETQ. V was shortened by 2 bases and J by 0 bases, with 8 bases between the two germline ends. CDR3 in amino acids: CASSLDLANYGYTF. CDR3 bases: TGCGCCAGCAGCTTAGACCTAGCTAACTATGGCTACACCTTC.

V usage is TRBV6-5 and J usage is TRBJ1-4; 9 bases match TRBD1. The length of the CDR3 is 14 residues. V shed 5 bases, J shed 6 bases, and the junction held 4 bases outside the gene matches. Looked up from germline, CDR1 is MNHEY and CDR2 is SVGAGI. CDR3 region: CASSRTGEYEKLFF. CDR3 in DNA: TGTGCCAGCAGTCGGACAGGGGAATATGAAAAACTGTTTTTT.